These 12 T cell receptor beta chains originate from one sample sequenced in a study of blood T cells in healthy people across ages. A second PCR, run for about 6 to 11 cycles, used a sample-barcoded 5' primer plus a J-beta primer mix. Each CDR3 protein gets one entry after TCRdb re-called the 5' RACE reads with MiXCR. The sample includes under 1 million distinct CDR3 sequences, around two fifths of them seen just once. The sample taken for sequencing was blood. The receptor source for this set is a man between 60 and 75 years old in good health.

The gene calls are TRBV20-1 and TRBJ2-5, with D maybe TRBD2 (5 bases). Germline-derived CDR1 and CDR2 are DFQATT and SNEGSKA (reference sequence). This CDR3 comprises 14 residues. V lost 0 bases to trimming and J lost 5 bases, with 13 bases between them. The CDR3 region is CSARDSSSEETQYF. The CDR3 nucleotides read TGCAGTGCTAGAGATAGTAGTAGCGAGGAGACCCAGTACTTC.

This clonotype showed up just a few times. The chain is built from TRBV25-1 and TRBJ2-7, with TRBD1 identical over 11 bases. CDR3 size: 15 residues. Germline CDR1 reads MGHDK; CDR2 reads SYGVNS. V was clipped by 2 bases and J by 4 bases; unmatched bases: 4. CDR3 sequence (DNA): TGTGCCAGCAGTGAACCGGGACAGGGGGGTTACGAGCAGTACTTC. Its protein is CASSEPGQGGYEQYF.

This clonotype was seen more than once but under ten times. The V gene is TRBV2, the J gene TRBJ2-1, with D possibly being TRBD2 (6 bases). V was shortened by 1 base and J by 15 bases, with 13 bases between the two germline ends. Germline V gives CDR1 SNHLY, CDR2 FYNNEI. The CDR3 is 12 amino acids. This CDR3 is CASSEGGGERFF. The CDR3 bases are TGTGCCAGCAGTGAAGGTGGCGGGGAAAGGTTCTTC.

This chain connects TRBV6-2 or TRBV6-3 to TRBJ1-2; D possibly corresponds to TRBD1 (6 bases). The CDR3 covers 14 residues. V lost 6 bases to trimming and J lost 5 bases, with 16 bases between them. Germline-derived CDR1 and CDR2 are MNHEY and SVGEGT. CDR3 sequence (DNA): TGTGCCAGCAGGCCCCGGGACACCTTATATGGCTACACCTTC. Translation gives CASRPRDTLYGYTF.

This clonotype was seen more than once but under ten times. This chain joins TRBV6-5 and TRBJ2-3; 9 nucleotides match TRBD1. The CDR3 runs 16 residues. V lost 2 bases, J lost 2 bases, and 5 bases stayed unmatched. Per germline, CDR1 MNHEY and CDR2 SVGAGI. CDR3 amino acids: CASSYGQGLFTDTQYF. DNA of the CDR3: TGTGCCAGCAGTTACGGACAGGGGCTCTTCACAGATACGCAGTATTTT.

The chain links TRBV9 to TRBJ2-7, with 9 bases lining up with TRBD2. The tail of the sequence fits TRBJ2-5 better, so the J call may be wrong. The CDR3 is made up of 15 amino acids. CDR1 and CDR2 (germline): SGDLS, YYNGEE. CDR3 in amino acids: CASSVGVSGGETQYF. The DNA for the CDR3 is TGTGCCAGCAGCGTAGGGGTTAGCGGGGGCGAGACCCAGTACTTC.

The J gene is TRBJ2-6, the V gene TRBV27; no clear D gene. The CDR3 totals 12 residues. CDR1 and CDR2 (germline): MNHEY, SMNVEV (reference sequence). The V and J ends lost 7 bases and 1 base respectively, with 2 bases between them. CDR3 amino acids: CASTSGANVLTF. CDR3 coding DNA: TGTGCCAGCACTTCTGGGGCCAACGTCCTGACTTTC.

This chain joins TRBV20-1 and TRBJ1-6; D is ambiguous. CDR1 DFQATT and CDR2 SNEGSKA come from the germline V gene (reference sequence). This CDR3 has 14 residues. The ends were cut back, 3 bases at V and 7 bases at J, with 13 bases in the middle. The CDR3 loop reads CSASGGKGNSPLHF. For the CDR3, the DNA is TGCAGTGCTAGCGGAGGGAAAGGGAATTCACCCCTCCACTTT.

The chain is built from TRBV30 and TRBJ1-6; D is uncertain. Trimming removed 3 bases at V and 3 bases at J, with 9 bases between. The CDR3 consists of 14 residues. Germline lookup yields CDR1 GTSNPN and CDR2 SVGIG (reference sequence). In nucleotides, the CDR3 is TGTGCCTGGAGAAAAGGGCGCTATAATTCACCCCTCCACTTT. This translates into CAWRKGRYNSPLHF.

This clonotype has only a few counts. The chain has TRBV12-3 or TRBV12-4 and TRBJ2-7; D is uncertain. Trimming pared 1 base from V and 2 bases from J, leaving 6 bases between. The CDR3 loop spans 13 amino acids. The CDR3 DNA reads TGTGCCAGCAGTTTAGGGGCTACCTACGAGCAGTACTTC. This encodes CASSLGATYEQYF.

This clonotype was seen many times. The rearrangement joins TRBV27 to TRBJ2-7; perhaps TRBD2 as D (5 bases). CDR1 is MNHEY, CDR2 SMNVEV, per germline (reference sequence). Trimming took 8 bases from V and 2 from J, leaving 13 bases between them. This CDR3 is 13 amino acids long. CDR3 nucleotide sequence: TGTGCCAGCGCGGGTCCACATACCTACGAGCAGTACTTC. Protein sequence: CASAGPHTYEQYF.

This clonotype was detected only a few times. This chain links TRBV6-5 with TRBJ1-4; tentative D call: TRBD1 (5 bases). The V and J ends lost 1 base and 8 bases respectively, with 14 bases between them. Germline CDR1 is MNHEY and CDR2 is SVGAGI. This CDR3 is built from 15 residues. The chain's CDR3 is CASSYYRGRVEKLFF. The CDR3 DNA reads TGTGCCAGCAGTTACTACCGCGGCAGGGTAGAAAAACTGTTTTTT.